This entry lists 28 T cell receptor beta chains sequenced from one sample in a study of technical replicates of blood from a few donors. Profiling relied on immunoSEQ multiplex PCR, and the TCRdb table lists in-frame clones only, not all of them. This sample has about 72,000 clones, with over 85% found just once. Sample: T cells isolated from PBMCs. The receptors stem from a human donor in good health.

This rearrangement joins TRBV6-4 to TRBJ2-2; TRBD2 matches 11 bases. V dropped 4 bases and J dropped 4; count of bases not matched to a gene: 2. The CDR3 has 15 residues. Germline V gene sequence: CDR1 MRHNA, CDR2 SNTAGT. The DNA for the CDR3 is TGTGCCAGCAGTGCGACTAGCGGGGCCACCGGGGAGCTGTTTTTT. Translated: CASSATSGATGELFF.

The genes are TRBV27 and TRBJ2-2, with 8 bases lining up with TRBD2. This CDR3 comprises 16 residues. V lost 4 bases, J lost 4 bases, and 8 bases stayed unmatched. Germline loops: CDR1 MNHEY, CDR2 SMNVEV (reference sequence). CDR3 residues: CASSSIAGRVTGELFF. DNA of the CDR3: TGTGCCAGCAGTTCAATAGCGGGGAGGGTCACCGGGGAGCTGTTTTTT.

The V call is TRBV5-4, the J call TRBJ2-7, with TRBD2 identical over 13 bases. Per the germline V gene, CDR1 is SGHNT and CDR2 is YYREEE (reference sequence). J was trimmed by 5 bases and V by 4 bases; bases with no gene match: 3. The CDR3 contains 14 residues. The CDR3 DNA reads TGTGCCAGCAGCCCAGGACTAGCGGGAGACGAGCAGTACTTC. Residues: CASSPGLAGDEQYF.

The chain is built from TRBV29-1 and TRBJ2-5; TRBD1 aligns across 9 bases. CDR1 and CDR2 from the germline V gene are SQVTM and ANQGSEA. The CDR3 covers 14 residues. With 1 base clipped from V and 2 bases from J, the junction kept 2 bases outside the gene matches. As DNA, the CDR3 is TGCAGCGTTGAAGGGGACAGGGAACAAGAGACCCAGTACTTC. Its protein product is CSVEGDREQETQYF.

The J gene is TRBJ2-1, the V gene TRBV11-2; 8 nucleotides line up with TRBD2. Germline V lookup: CDR1 SGHAT, CDR2 FQNNGV. The CDR3 loop spans 16 amino acids. V trimming: 5 bases; J trimming: 8 bases; junction bases outside the gene matches: 14. The CDR3 nucleotides read TGTGCCAGCAGCCCCCGCTGGCGGGAGGTATTAGATGAGCAGTTCTTC. Translation: CASSPRWREVLDEQFF.

The rearrangement links TRBV19 to TRBJ1-5, with D possibly being TRBD1 (5 bases). V lost 4 bases and J lost 10, with 14 bases in between. CDR1 is LNHDA, CDR2 SQIVND, per germline (reference sequence). The CDR3 totals 13 residues. The CDR3 spells CASSTSPGEPQHF. In DNA form, the CDR3 reads TGTGCCAGTAGTACCTCCCCGGGGGAACCCCAGCATTTT.

The chain combines TRBV30 with TRBJ2-7; 8 positions agree with TRBD1. The CDR3 loop spans 12 amino acids. The germline CDR1 and CDR2 sequences are GTSNPN and SVGIG (reference sequence). Unmatched junction bases numbered 8, after V lost 8 bases and J lost 5 bases. In DNA form, the CDR3 reads TGTGCCCTCCACAGGGGGGCGAACGAGCAGTACTTC. This codes for CALHRGANEQYF.

The chain combines TRBV11-3 with TRBJ2-5, with 14 bases matching TRBD2. V lost 5 bases and J lost 5; bases outside the gene matches: 10. CDR3 size: 17 residues. Germline CDR1 is SGHNT and CDR2 is YENEEA. The CDR3 protein is CASSRQSGLAGAETQYF. The CDR3 nucleotides read TGTGCCAGCAGCCGACAATCGGGACTAGCGGGAGCGGAGACCCAGTACTTC.

The chain links TRBV7-2 to TRBJ2-2; 9 positions match TRBD1. The CDR3 totals 16 residues. V shed 5 bases, J shed 6 bases, and the junction held 10 bases outside the gene matches. Germline V lookup: CDR1 SGHTA, CDR2 FQGNSA. CDR3 amino acids: CASSITGGEDPGELFF. The CDR3 DNA reads TGTGCCAGCAGCATCACAGGGGGCGAGGATCCCGGGGAGCTGTTTTTT.

This clone was counted a few times. The chain couples TRBV14 to TRBJ1-3, with D unresolved. The CDR3 has 15 residues. The V end lost 5 bases, the J end lost 0 bases, and 11 bases lay between the germline ends. CDR1 SGHDN and CDR2 FVKESK come from the germline V gene. CDR3 in DNA: TGTGCCAGCAGCTCAGGATTAGGCTCTGGAAACACCATATATTTT. Translated, it gives CASSSGLGSGNTIYF.

V is TRBV4-2 and J is TRBJ2-2, with 7 nucleotides matching TRBD2. CDR3 size: 14 residues. V shed 4 bases and J 5 bases; nucleotides not matched to a gene: 4. Germline V lookup: CDR1 LGHNA, CDR2 YNFKEQ. The CDR3 coding sequence is TGTGCCAGCAGCCGGGCTAGCGGTACCGGGGAGCTGTTTTTT. The encoded protein is CASSRASGTGELFF.

The V and J genes are TRBV19 and TRBJ2-1; tentative D call: TRBD2 (5 bases). The V gene lost 7 bases and the J gene lost 2 bases, with 12 bases spanning the gap. Per the germline V gene, CDR1 is LNHDA and CDR2 is SQIVND (reference sequence). The CDR3 covers 14 residues. CDR3 nucleotides: TGTGCCAGTAATCCAGCGGAAACCTACAATGAGCAGTTCTTC. Its translation: CASNPAETYNEQFF.

This clone occurred once. The genes are TRBV11-2 and TRBJ1-2; a weak D match, TRBD1 (5 bases). The V gene lost 1 base and the J gene lost 4 bases, with 7 bases spanning the gap. The CDR3 is 13 amino acids. Germline V CDR1 and CDR2: SGHAT, FQNNGV. CDR3 nucleotides: TGTGCCAGCAGCTTAGTGGGGGGCTATGGCTACACCTTC. Translation gives CASSLVGGYGYTF. Using reference TRBV11-2 and TRBJ1-2 for the parts outside the CDR3, the full variable domain is EAGVAQSPRYKIIEKRQSVAFWCNPISGHATLYWYQQILGQGPKLLIQFQNNGVVDDSQLPKDRFSAERLKGVDSTLKIQPAKLEDSAVYLCASSLVGGYGYTFGSGTRLTVV.

This chain uses TRBV4-1 with TRBJ2-1; TRBD2 matches 14 bases. After removal of 1 base from V and 7 bases from J, the junction contained 6 bases not matched to a gene. CDR1 MGHRA and CDR2 YSYEKL come from the germline V gene. The CDR3 length is 17 residues. CDR3 sequence: CASSQGGLAGGHNEQFF. CDR3 DNA: TGCGCCAGCAGCCAAGGCGGACTAGCGGGAGGCCATAATGAGCAGTTCTTC.

The rearrangement links TRBV4-1 to TRBJ2-2, with D possibly TRBD2 on 6 matching bases. V was shortened by 0 bases and J by 6 bases, with 17 bases between the two germline ends. Germline CDR1 reads MGHRA; CDR2 reads YSYEKL. The CDR3 consists of 17 residues. The CDR3 sequence is CASSQESYGGLAGELFF. The CDR3 DNA is TGCGCCAGCAGCCAAGAAAGTTACGGAGGGTTGGCCGGGGAGCTGTTTTTT.

The chain employs TRBV25-1 and TRBJ1-1, with D unresolved. In germline, CDR1 is MGHDK, CDR2 SYGVNS. V dropped 3 bases and J dropped 0 bases, with 5 bases sitting between them. There are 13 residues in the CDR3. CDR3 DNA: TGTGCCAGCAGTGACCTAATGAACACTGAAGCTTTCTTT. Translation: CASSDLMNTEAFF.

The DNA of the CDR3 is TGTGCCAGCAGCCCACACTTAGGGACAGGGGACCACGAGCAGTACTTC. This encodes CASSPHLGTGDHEQYF. The chain couples TRBV7-3 to TRBJ2-7, with TRBD1 identical over 10 bases. The CDR3 loop spans 16 amino acids. V lost 5 bases to trimming and J lost 5 bases; unmatched junction nucleotides: 12. Germline CDR1 and CDR2: SGHTA and FQGTGA.

The chain uses TRBV5-1 and TRBJ1-4, with a weak D call TRBD1 (5 bases). V shed 7 bases and J shed 7 bases, with 17 bases lying between them. Per the germline V gene, CDR1 is SGHRS and CDR2 is YFSETQ. This CDR3 is 14 amino acids long. CDR3 region: CASAKGLQGEKLFF. CDR3 DNA sequence: TGCGCCAGCGCAAAGGGGTTGCAGGGTGAAAAACTGTTTTTT. Full variable domain (outside the CDR3, taken from reference TRBV5-1 and TRBJ1-4): KAGVTQTPRYLIKTRGQQVTLSCSPISGHRSVSWYQQTPGQGLQFLFEYFSETQRNKGNFPGRFSGRQFSNSRSEMNVSTLELGDSALYLCASAKGLQGEKLFFGSGTQLSVL.

The gene calls are TRBV11-3 and TRBJ1-2, with D possibly TRBD1 on 5 matching bases. Germline V gene lookup returns CDR1 SGHNT and CDR2 YENEEA. Trimming shortened V by 0 bases and J by 8 bases, and 7 bases separated the two germline ends. CDR3 length: 12 amino acids. The CDR3 DNA reads TGTGCCAGCAGCTTAGACAGGGTCGGCTACACCTTC. Protein product: CASSLDRVGYTF.

The chain joins TRBV19 to TRBJ2-7, with 9 bases lining up with TRBD2. Per germline, CDR1 LNHDA and CDR2 SQIVND (reference sequence). This CDR3 spans 16 amino acids. J gave up 3 bases and V 3 bases, and 9 bases lay outside the gene matches. The CDR3 nucleotides are TGTGCCAGTAGTATTAGCGGGAGCGGTATGATCTACGAGCAGTACTTC. It is translated as CASSISGSGMIYEQYF.

The chain combines TRBV10-1 with TRBJ2-7, with TRBD1 identical over 7 bases. This CDR3 is 16 amino acids long. Germline trimming cut 10 bases from V and 2 bases from J; bases unmatched to any gene: 17. Looked up from germline, CDR1 is WNHNN and CDR2 is SYGVQD (reference sequence). The CDR3 here is CATIWDRLYFTYEQYF. CDR3 nucleotide sequence: TGCGCCACCATATGGGACAGACTCTACTTCACCTACGAGCAGTACTTC.

V gene TRBV19 combines with J gene TRBJ2-2, with D possibly matching TRBD1 (5 bases). V was pared by 5 bases and J by 5 bases, with 18 bases between. This CDR3 region has 16 residues. Germline V CDR1 and CDR2: LNHDA, SQIVND (reference sequence). This chain's CDR3 is CASSSRVRAGTGELFF. The CDR3 DNA reads as TGTGCCAGTAGTTCCAGGGTCCGGGCAGGGACCGGGGAGCTGTTTTTT.

The rearrangement uses TRBV29-1 and TRBJ2-1; D uncertain. This CDR3 spans 10 amino acids. Deletions cut 7 bases from V and 5 bases from J, with 6 bases between. Germline loops: CDR1 SQVTM, CDR2 ANQGSEA. CDR3 amino acids: CSGSNNEQFF. For the CDR3, the DNA is TGCAGCGGGAGTAACAATGAGCAGTTCTTC.

This rearrangement joins TRBV4-3 to TRBJ2-7, with D maybe TRBD2 (5 bases). Trimming removed 1 base from V and 0 bases from J, with 10 bases in between. The CDR3 extends over 15 amino acids. CDR1 is LGHNA and CDR2 is YSLEER in the germline V gene. In DNA form, the CDR3 reads TGCGCCAGCAGCCAAGGCTGGGAGAACTCCTACGAGCAGTACTTC. This encodes CASSQGWENSYEQYF.

The chain has TRBV7-9 and TRBJ1-5, with 8 bases identical to TRBD1. The V and J ends lost 6 bases and 7 bases, in that order; junction bases with no gene match: 8. Germline V gives CDR1 SEHNR, CDR2 FQNEAQ (reference sequence). CDR3 length: 14 amino acids. The CDR3: CASRDTGGGQPQHF. The CDR3, as DNA: TGTGCCAGCAGGGACACAGGGGGTGGACAGCCCCAGCATTTT.

The genes are TRBV19 and TRBJ2-1; a weak D match, TRBD1 (5 bases). Germline V CDR1 and CDR2: LNHDA, SQIVND (reference sequence). The V gene lost 4 bases and the J gene lost 4 bases, with 11 bases spanning the gap. CDR3 size: 14 residues. The CDR3 spells CASSSLQEYNEQFF. The CDR3 DNA reads as TGTGCCAGTAGTAGTCTACAGGAGTACAATGAGCAGTTCTTC.

The V call is TRBV29-1, the J call TRBJ2-1; 12 bases agree with TRBD2. Germline loops: CDR1 SQVTM, CDR2 ANQGSEA. Germline trimming cut 4 bases from V and 8 bases from J; bases unmatched to any gene: 12. The CDR3 extends over 16 amino acids. In DNA, the CDR3 is TGCAGCGTTGTCCCGTTCCTAGCGGGAGGGCCCTATGAGCAGTTCTTC. The encoded protein is CSVVPFLAGGPYEQFF.

This clone showed up just once. The chain recombines TRBV2 with TRBJ2-5; possible D gene TRBD2, 6 bases. There are 14 residues in the CDR3. With 7 bases removed from V and 3 bases from J, the gap between germline ends came to 15 bases. Germline loops: CDR1 SNHLY, CDR2 FYNNEI. The CDR3 reads CASNRGGLEETQYF. CDR3 in DNA: TGTGCCAGCAATCGGGGAGGCCTGGAAGAGACCCAGTACTTC.